Described below is a single T cell receptor beta chain sequence and its context. A read error may produce the germline difference seen at one junction end. The data originate from a study of early T cells in non-severe SARS-CoV-2 infection. One entry per CDR3 protein, called by TCRdb with MiXCR from the 5' RACE reads. The table lists 64,000 or so distinct CDR3 sequences, 10% to 15% of them singletons. This CDR3 spans 15 amino acids. In germline, CDR1 is KGHSH, CDR2 LQKENI. The sequenced sample was whole blood, obtained at baseline. This TCR came from an adult who was a healthcare worker with PCR-confirmed SARS-CoV-2 infection or an uninfected control (not recorded which). The chain recombines TRBV18 with TRBJ1-1; weak D call: TRBD1 (6 bases). Here the CDR3 reads CASSPLGQSNTEAFF. Here the CDR3 DNA reads TGTGCCAGCTCTCCACTCGGACAGTCTAACACTGAAGCTTTCTTT.